A selection of T cell receptor beta chains follows, all from one sample in a study of T cell repertoires in cytomegalovirus infection. TCRdb passed the reads through MiXCR, listing each CDR3 protein once. Of roughly 81,000 distinct CDR3 sequences listed, roughly 3.5% are singletons. Material: PBMCs. These receptors were taken from a human donor in good health (CMV status not recorded). Some clones in this sample may be carry-over from other donors' samples. Both conserved end residues are part of each CDR3. Each record gives: J gene, D gene, clone size, V gene, CDR3 DNA, CDR3 protein. The D gene is left open where the match is weak. Clone size is given as once, few, many, or a class for an expanded clone.

>TRBJ1-2|.|many|TRBV7-2
TGTGCCAGCAGCTTATCCGGGCTTGGAGCTAACTATGGCTACACCTTC
CASSLSGLGANYGYTF
>TRBJ2-3|.|many|TRBV28
TGTGCCAGCAGGGGATTACTTAGCACAGATACGCAGTATTTT
CASRGLLSTDTQYF
>TRBJ2-7|TRBD1|many|TRBV4-1
TGCGCCAGCAGCCAAGGGACAGGGAGCATTACCTACGAGCAGTACTTC
CASSQGTGSITYEQYF
>TRBJ1-5|.|many|TRBV20-1
TGCAGTGCTAGAGATCTACTGGCAGGGTATAGTCAGCCCCAGCATTTT
CSARDLLAGYSQPQHF
>TRBJ1-5|.|many|TRBV6-5
TGTGCCAGCAGTCGAACAGGGACTGCGGGGATGCCCCAGCATTTT
CASSRTGTAGMPQHF
>TRBJ2-3|.|many|TRBV20-1
TGCAGTGCTAGTCATAAGACGGGGCGCACAGATACGCAGTATTTT
CSASHKTGRTDTQYF
>TRBJ1-1|.|many|TRBV6-2/TRBV6-3
TGTGCCAGCAGTTACTACGGACCGATTGAAGCTTTCTTT
CASSYYGPIEAFF
>TRBJ2-4|TRBD2|many|TRBV7-2
TGTGCCAGCAGCTTAGTAATCGGGGGGGGGGCCGGACTAGCCAAAAACATTCAGTACTTC
CASSLVIGGGAGLAKNIQYF
>TRBJ1-2|TRBD1|many|TRBV5-5
TGTGTCAGCAGCTTGGCCGGGACAGCGGAACCCTATGGCTACACCTTC
CVSSLAGTAEPYGYTF
>TRBJ1-4|.|many|TRBV20-1
TGCAGTGCTAGAGAGAGTACTAATGAAAAACTGTTTTTT
CSARESTNEKLFF
>TRBJ1-2|.|many|TRBV29-1
TGCAGCGTAAGACAGGCTCTTGAAGGCTACACCTTC
CSVRQALEGYTF
>TRBJ2-7|.|many|TRBV6-1
TGTGCCAGCAGTTACCCCAGCTCCTACGAGCAGTACTTC
CASSYPSSYEQYF
>TRBJ1-5|.|many|TRBV6-2/TRBV6-3
TGTGCCAGCAATCGGGGCAGGACGGTAATCGATAGCAATCAGCCCCAGCATTTT
CASNRGRTVIDSNQPQHF
>TRBJ2-5|TRBD1|many|TRBV20-1
TGCAGTGCAGACAGGGGGACCTCCCAAGAGACCCAGTACTTC
CSADRGTSQETQYF
>TRBJ1-5|.|many|TRBV7-8
TGTGCCAGCAGCCCTACCGGGGGGAATCAGCCCCAGCATTTT
CASSPTGGNQPQHF